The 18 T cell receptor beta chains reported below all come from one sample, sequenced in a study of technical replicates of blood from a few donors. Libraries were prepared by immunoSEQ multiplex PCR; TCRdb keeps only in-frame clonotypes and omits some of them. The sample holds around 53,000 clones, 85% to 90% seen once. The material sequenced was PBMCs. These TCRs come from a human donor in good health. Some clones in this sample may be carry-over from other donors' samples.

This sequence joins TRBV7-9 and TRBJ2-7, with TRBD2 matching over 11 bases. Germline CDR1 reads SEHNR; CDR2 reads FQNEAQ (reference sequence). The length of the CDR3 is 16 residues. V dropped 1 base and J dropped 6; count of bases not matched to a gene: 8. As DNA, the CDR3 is TGTGCCAGCAGCTTAGGCCTTAGCGGGAGGGCCGCCGAGCAGTACTTC. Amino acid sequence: CASSLGLSGRAAEQYF.

The CDR3 region has the DNA TGTGCCAGCAGCGAAGAGGGGGCAACTAATGAAAAACTGTTTTTT. This codes for CASSEEGATNEKLFF. The chain has TRBV9 and TRBJ1-4; tentatively, D is TRBD1 (6 bases). This CDR3 is 15 amino acids long. Germline CDR1 is SGDLS and CDR2 is YYNGEE. Trimming left V 3 bases short and J 0 bases short, with 9 bases between. The entire variable domain, with the rest obtained from reference TRBV9 and TRBJ1-4, is as follows: DSGVTQTPKHLITATGQRVTLRCSPRSGDLSVYWYQQSLDQGLQFLIQYYNGEERAKGNILERFSAQQFPDLHSELNLSSLELGDSALYFCASSEEGATNEKLFFGSGTQLSVL.

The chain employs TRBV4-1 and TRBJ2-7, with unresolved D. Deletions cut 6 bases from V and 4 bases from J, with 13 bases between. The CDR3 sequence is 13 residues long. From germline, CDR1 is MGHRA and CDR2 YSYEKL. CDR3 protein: CASSRQVDYEQYF. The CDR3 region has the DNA TGCGCCAGCAGTCGGCAGGTGGATTACGAGCAGTACTTC.

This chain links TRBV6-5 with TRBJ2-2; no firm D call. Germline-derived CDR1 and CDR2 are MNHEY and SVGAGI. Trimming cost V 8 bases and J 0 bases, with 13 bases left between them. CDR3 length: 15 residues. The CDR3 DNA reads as TGTGCCAGCTATGGCCGTACCGCGAACACCGGGGAGCTGTTTTTT. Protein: CASYGRTANTGELFF.

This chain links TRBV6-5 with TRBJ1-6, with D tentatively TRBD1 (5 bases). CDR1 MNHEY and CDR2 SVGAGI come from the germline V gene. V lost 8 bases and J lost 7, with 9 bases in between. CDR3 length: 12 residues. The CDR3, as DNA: TGTGCCAGCCGGGGGGAGAATTCACCCCTCCACTTT. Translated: CASRGENSPLHF.

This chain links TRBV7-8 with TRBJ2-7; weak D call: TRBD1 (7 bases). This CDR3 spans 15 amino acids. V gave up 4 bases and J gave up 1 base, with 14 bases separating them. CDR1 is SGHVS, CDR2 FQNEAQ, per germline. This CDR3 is CASSSPTGRSYEQYF. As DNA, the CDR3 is TGTGCCAGCAGCTCCCCGACAGGGAGGTCCTACGAGCAGTACTTC.

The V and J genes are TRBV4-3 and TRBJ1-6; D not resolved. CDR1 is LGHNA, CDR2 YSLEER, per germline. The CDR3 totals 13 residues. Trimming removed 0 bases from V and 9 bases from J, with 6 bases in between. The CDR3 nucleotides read TGCGCCAGCAGCCAAGAACAAAGTTCACCCCTCCACTTT. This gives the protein CASSQEQSSPLHF.

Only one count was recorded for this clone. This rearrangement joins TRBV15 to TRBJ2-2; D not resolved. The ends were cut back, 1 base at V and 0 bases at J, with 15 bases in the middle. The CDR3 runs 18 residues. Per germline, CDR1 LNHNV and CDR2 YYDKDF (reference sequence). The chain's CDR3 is CATSRVYISGPNTGELFF. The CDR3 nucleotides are TGTGCCACCAGCAGAGTCTATATTTCGGGTCCGAACACCGGGGAGCTGTTTTTT.

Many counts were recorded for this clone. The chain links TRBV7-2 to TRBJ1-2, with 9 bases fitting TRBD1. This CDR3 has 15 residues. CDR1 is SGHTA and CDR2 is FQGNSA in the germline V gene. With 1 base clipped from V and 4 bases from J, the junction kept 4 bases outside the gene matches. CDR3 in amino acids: CASSLGQGVFYGYTF. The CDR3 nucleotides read TGTGCCAGCAGCTTAGGACAGGGGGTATTCTATGGCTACACCTTC.

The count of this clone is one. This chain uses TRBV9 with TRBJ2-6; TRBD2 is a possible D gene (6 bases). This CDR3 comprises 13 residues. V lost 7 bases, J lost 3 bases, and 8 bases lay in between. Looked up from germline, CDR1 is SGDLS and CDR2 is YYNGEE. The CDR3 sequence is CASGGIGANVLTF. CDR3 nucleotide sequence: TGTGCCAGCGGGGGGATTGGGGCCAACGTCCTGACTTTC. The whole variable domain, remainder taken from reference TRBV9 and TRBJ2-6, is DSGVTQTPKHLITATGQRVTLRCSPRSGDLSVYWYQQSLDQGLQFLIQYYNGEERAKGNILERFSAQQFPDLHSELNLSSLELGDSALYFCASGGIGANVLTFGAGSRLTVL.

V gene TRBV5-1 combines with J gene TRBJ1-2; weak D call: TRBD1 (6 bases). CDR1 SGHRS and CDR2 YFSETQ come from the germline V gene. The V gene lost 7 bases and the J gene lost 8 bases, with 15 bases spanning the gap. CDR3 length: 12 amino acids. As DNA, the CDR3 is TGCGCCAGCCGCGGGGGGGCAGGAGGCTACACCTTC. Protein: CASRGGAGGYTF.

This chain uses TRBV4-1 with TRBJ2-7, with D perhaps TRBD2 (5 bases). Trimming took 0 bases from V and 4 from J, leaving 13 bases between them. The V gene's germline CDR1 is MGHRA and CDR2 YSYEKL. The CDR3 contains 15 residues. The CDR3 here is CASSQDHPTGYEQYF. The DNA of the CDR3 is TGCGCCAGCAGCCAAGACCACCCCACGGGATACGAGCAGTACTTC.

The CDR3 sequence is CASSQDAGTSSLLEDTQYF. The CDR3 DNA is TGCGCCAGCAGCCAAGATGCAGGGACTAGTTCGTTGCTCGAAGATACGCAGTATTTT. The chain joins TRBV4-3 to TRBJ2-3; 8 bases are a match to TRBD2. V lost 0 bases, J lost 5 bases, and 16 bases stayed unmatched. CDR1 and CDR2 (germline): LGHNA, YSLEER. CDR3 length equals 19 residues.

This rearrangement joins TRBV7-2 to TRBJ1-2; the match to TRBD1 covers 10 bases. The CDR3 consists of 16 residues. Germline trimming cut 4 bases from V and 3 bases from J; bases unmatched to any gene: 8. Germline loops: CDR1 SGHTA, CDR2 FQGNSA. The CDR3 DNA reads TGTGCCAGCAGCTCGCGGACAGGGGGATATGACTATGGCTACACCTTC. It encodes CASSSRTGGYDYGYTF.

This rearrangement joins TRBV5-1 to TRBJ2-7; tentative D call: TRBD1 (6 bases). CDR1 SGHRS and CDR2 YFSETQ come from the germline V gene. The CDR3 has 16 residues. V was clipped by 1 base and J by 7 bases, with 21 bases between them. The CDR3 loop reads CASSLRAGANPGEQYF. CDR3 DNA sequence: TGCGCCAGCAGCTTGCGGGCAGGGGCGAACCCGGGGGAGCAGTACTTC.

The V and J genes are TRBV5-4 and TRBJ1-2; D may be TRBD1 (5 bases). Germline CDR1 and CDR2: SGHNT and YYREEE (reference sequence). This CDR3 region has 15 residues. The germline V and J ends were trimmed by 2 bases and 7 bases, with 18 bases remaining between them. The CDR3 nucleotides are TGTGCCAGCAGCTTAAGCGGGGCCGTCGGGATTGGCTACACCTTC. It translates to CASSLSGAVGIGYTF.

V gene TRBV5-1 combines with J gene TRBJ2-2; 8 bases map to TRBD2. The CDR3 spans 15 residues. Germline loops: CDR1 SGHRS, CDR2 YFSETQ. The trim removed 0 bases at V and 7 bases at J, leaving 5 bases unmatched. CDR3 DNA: TGCGCCAGCAGCTTGGGGACTAGCTTGGTCGGGGAGCTGTTTTTT. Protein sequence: CASSLGTSLVGELFF. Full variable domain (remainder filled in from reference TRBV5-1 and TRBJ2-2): KAGVTQTPRYLIKTRGQQVTLSCSPISGHRSVSWYQQTPGQGLQFLFEYFSETQRNKGNFPGRFSGRQFSNSRSEMNVSTLELGDSALYLCASSLGTSLVGELFFGEGSRLTVL.

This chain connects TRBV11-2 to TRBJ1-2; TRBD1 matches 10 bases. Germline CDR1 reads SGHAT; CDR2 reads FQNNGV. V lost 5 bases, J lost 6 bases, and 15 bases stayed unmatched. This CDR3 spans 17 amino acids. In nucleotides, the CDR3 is TGTGCCAGCAGCATAACCGGGACAGGGGCCAGACAGGATGGCTACACCTTC. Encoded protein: CASSITGTGARQDGYTF.